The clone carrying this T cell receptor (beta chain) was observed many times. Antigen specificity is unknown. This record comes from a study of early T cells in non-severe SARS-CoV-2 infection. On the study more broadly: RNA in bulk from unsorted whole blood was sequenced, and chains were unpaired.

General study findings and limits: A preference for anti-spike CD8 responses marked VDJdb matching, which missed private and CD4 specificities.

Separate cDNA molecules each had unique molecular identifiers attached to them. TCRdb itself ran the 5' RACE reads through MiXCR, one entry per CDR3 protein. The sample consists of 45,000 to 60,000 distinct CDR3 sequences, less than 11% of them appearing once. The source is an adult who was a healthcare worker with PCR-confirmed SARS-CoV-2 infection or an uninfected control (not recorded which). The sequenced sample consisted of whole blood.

The CDR3 DNA sequence: TGTGCCAGCGGGGAGTTCGGATCACCCCTCCACTTT. This codes for CASGEFGSPLHF. The genes are TRBV6-5 and TRBJ1-6; D gene uncertain. Germline CDR1 reads MNHEY; CDR2 reads SVGAGI. Deletions cut 8 bases from V and 10 bases from J, with 12 bases between. This CDR3 comprises 12 residues.